This T cell receptor (beta chain) was retrieved from a study of T cells in Graves' hyperthyroidism and ophthalmopathy. Study results and caveats: Most clonotypes expanded in thyroid above 0.001 were likewise present in blood.

There are many counts of this clonotype. The antigen is undetermined. PBMCs came from 8.5 to 10 ml fresh peripheral blood. Authors of the study amplified TCR beta CDR3 regions from RNA transcripts. The TCR CDR3 was amplified in a first-round RT-PCR using the HTBI primer set. Using its own MiXCR run on the multiplex PCR reads, TCRdb lists one record per CDR3 protein. This sample has some 570,000 distinct CDR3 sequences, with 15% to 20% found just once. The CDR3 runs 13 residues. Germline CDR1 is DFQATT and CDR2 is SNEGSKA (reference sequence). V shed 2 bases and J shed 5 bases, with 13 bases lying between them.

The rearrangement joins TRBV20-1 to TRBJ2-7, with a possible D match to TRBD1 (5 bases). Specimen: blood. This receptor was taken from a woman younger than 30 with Graves' ophthalmopathy. For the CDR3, the DNA is TGCAGTGCTAGACTCCAGGGCACCCACGAGCAGTACTTC. It yields the protein CSARLQGTHEQYF.